The entry that follows covers one T cell receptor (beta chain) sequence. Its antigen is as yet unknown. These data originate in a study of T cell responses to AZD1222 COVID-19 vaccine. Overall study results and limits: Most donors were white British and more were female, and clonal diversity was possibly underestimated. Spike-specific TCR depth and breadth grew after two AZD1222 doses. The reported proportion of spike-specific TCRs targeting unmutated variant regions was nearly half. Scientists sampled the repertoires only once the peak T cell response had passed.

The data were produced by immunoSEQ multiplex PCR, yet TCRdb's version contains in-frame clones alone and is incomplete. This sample has approximately 200,000 clones, with around 94% found just once. J was trimmed by 4 bases and V by 2 bases; bases with no gene match: 0. There are 12 residues in the CDR3. Germline loops: CDR1 GTSNPN, CDR2 SVGIG (reference sequence). Material: peripheral blood, obtained 28 days after the second dose of the MenACWY control vaccine. The chain couples TRBV30 to TRBJ1-1; 8 bases map to TRBD1. This clonotype originated in an adult who received the MenACWY meningococcal vaccine as a control. The CDR3 protein is CAWSQGATEAFF. In nucleotides, the CDR3 is TGTGCCTGGAGTCAGGGGGCCACTGAAGCTTTCTTT.